These 27 T cell receptor beta chains were sequenced from one sample in a study of shared clonotypes between healthy human individuals. The data were produced by immunoSEQ multiplex PCR, yet TCRdb's version contains in-frame clones alone and is incomplete. The sample gives around 2.5 million clones, more than 85% of which show up once; 0.36% is in the top ten. Sequencing was done on a sample of naive CD4+ T cells from PBMCs. Indicated subset: CD45RA+ positively selected. These receptors were taken from a man aged 18 to 29 in good health. Some clones in this sample may be carry-over from other donors' samples.

The chain couples TRBV7-3 to TRBJ1-1; TRBD1 aligns across 9 bases. J lost 11 bases, V lost 2 bases, and 9 bases had no gene match. The germline gives CDR1 SGHTA, CDR2 FQGTGA. The CDR3 totals 14 residues. The CDR3 coding sequence is TGTGCCAGCAGCTTACGAGGGACAGGGCTAGAGGCTTTCTTT. Amino acids: CASSLRGTGLEAFF.

The rearrangement uses TRBV9 and TRBJ1-3; no firm D call. Germline CDR1 and CDR2: SGDLS and YYNGEE. V lost 2 bases and J lost 0, with 9 bases in between. This CDR3 contains 15 residues. The CDR3 DNA reads as TGTGCCAGCAGCGTTTCGGACCTCTCTGGAAACACCATATATTTT. As protein: CASSVSDLSGNTIYF.

The chain links TRBV7-3 to TRBJ1-5; the D is unclear. The CDR3 loop spans 16 amino acids. V was shortened by 5 bases and J by 0 bases, with 14 bases between the two germline ends. CDR1 SGHTA and CDR2 FQGTGA come from the germline V gene. CDR3 protein: CASSQTPPPSNQPQHF. The CDR3 region has the DNA TGTGCCAGCAGCCAGACCCCCCCTCCTAGCAATCAGCCCCAGCATTTT.

The rearrangement links TRBV28 to TRBJ2-4, with D possibly TRBD2 on 6 matching bases. Between the trimmed V and J ends, which lost 3 bases and 0 bases, there was a span of 12 bases. The CDR3 has 16 amino acids. Looked up from germline, CDR1 is MDHEN and CDR2 is SYDVKM. The CDR3 coding sequence is TGTGCCAGCAGTTTGGGGGGAAGTATAGCCAAAAACATTCAGTACTTC. This gives the protein CASSLGGSIAKNIQYF.

The rearrangement links TRBV6-1 to TRBJ2-5; 9 positions match TRBD1. There are 14 residues in the CDR3. Germline assignment: CDR1 MNHNS and CDR2 SASEGT. The J segment lost 4 bases and the V segment lost 8 bases, leaving 8 bases of the junction unmatched. This CDR3 reads CASGGTGGGETQYF. The CDR3 DNA sequence: TGTGCCAGCGGGGGAACAGGGGGCGGAGAGACCCAGTACTTC.

V and J are TRBV9 and TRBJ1-2, with a possible D match to TRBD1 (5 bases). Per the germline V gene, CDR1 is SGDLS and CDR2 is YYNGEE. The ends were cut back, 0 bases at V and 4 bases at J, with 7 bases in the middle. The CDR3 consists of 13 residues. CDR3 sequence reads: CASSVEGTYGYTF. In DNA, the CDR3 is TGTGCCAGCAGCGTAGAGGGGACCTATGGCTACACCTTC.

This chain links TRBV18 with TRBJ1-4, with a tentative D call TRBD1 (5 bases). This CDR3 spans 14 amino acids. Germline-derived CDR1 and CDR2 are KGHSH and LQKENI. Trimming took off 0 bases at V and 8 bases at J, with 10 bases between the two ends. CDR3 sequence: CASSPPGVREKLFF. In nucleotides, the CDR3 is TGTGCCAGCTCACCACCAGGGGTTAGGGAAAAACTGTTTTTT.

The V call is TRBV2, the J call TRBJ1-1, with D possibly matching TRBD1 (6 bases). This CDR3 is built from 13 residues. CDR1 and CDR2 (germline): SNHLY, FYNNEI. With 6 bases removed from V and 3 bases from J, the gap between germline ends came to 11 bases. DNA for the CDR3: TGTGCCAGCAGGAAGCGGACAGACACTGAAGCTTTCTTT. It is translated as CASRKRTDTEAFF.

This chain links TRBV18 with TRBJ2-1, with 7 bases matching TRBD2. There are 15 residues in the CDR3. From germline, CDR1 is KGHSH and CDR2 LQKENI. J was trimmed by 8 bases and V by 3 bases; bases with no gene match: 10. The CDR3 protein is CASSPGRVAGDEQFF. In nucleotides, the CDR3 is TGTGCCAGCTCACCCGGTCGGGTAGCGGGCGATGAGCAGTTCTTC.

The genes are TRBV15 and TRBJ2-5; 10 bases align to TRBD1. Germline V lookup: CDR1 LNHNV, CDR2 YYDKDF (reference sequence). The CDR3 consists of 18 residues. V lost 0 bases to trimming and J lost 5 bases; unmatched junction nucleotides: 12. CDR3 sequence reads: CATSRDGSGQGVRETQYF. In DNA form, the CDR3 reads TGTGCCACCAGCAGAGATGGATCAGGACAGGGGGTCCGGGAGACCCAGTACTTC.

The V and J genes are TRBV19 and TRBJ2-3; D possibly matches TRBD1 or TRBD2 (5 bases each). The CDR3 runs to 14 residues. Trimming shortened V by 3 bases and J by 4 bases, and 11 bases separated the two germline ends. Germline values: CDR1 LNHDA, CDR2 SQIVND (reference sequence). CDR3 in amino acids: CASSISGPPDTQYF. CDR3 in DNA: TGTGCCAGTAGTATCTCGGGACCCCCAGATACGCAGTATTTT.

V gene TRBV15 combines with J gene TRBJ1-2; 12 nucleotides match TRBD1. This CDR3 comprises 15 residues. Germline V gene sequence: CDR1 LNHNV, CDR2 YYDKDF (reference sequence). After removal of 3 bases from V and 13 bases from J, the junction contained 12 bases not matched to a gene. The CDR3 region has the DNA TGTGCCACCAGCAGGGGGGGACAGGGGGCCCTTGGATTCACCTTC. Protein sequence: CATSRGGQGALGFTF. Complete variable domain (other parts from reference TRBV15 and TRBJ1-2): DAMVIQNPRYQVTQFGKPVTLSCSQTLNHNVMYWYQQKSSQAPKLLFHYYDKDFNNEADTPDNFQSRRPNTSFCFLDIRSPGLGDTAMYLCATSRGGQGALGFTFGSGTRLTVV.

V gene TRBV27 combines with J gene TRBJ2-2, with D unresolved. The CDR3 contains 19 residues. V dropped 6 bases and J dropped 6 bases, with 29 bases sitting between them. The germline CDR1 and CDR2 sequences are MNHEY and SMNVEV (reference sequence). The CDR3 reads CASRNLGIGTLSFAGELFF. The CDR3 DNA sequence: TGTGCCAGCAGAAACTTAGGTATAGGAACCCTAAGTTTCGCCGGGGAGCTGTTTTTT.

The table lists this clone with a few counts. V gene TRBV18 combines with J gene TRBJ1-1; D perhaps matches TRBD1 (5 bases). The germline V gene encodes CDR1 KGHSH and CDR2 LQKENI. This CDR3 is 18 amino acids long. V was trimmed by 1 base and J by 3 bases, leaving 21 bases between them. CDR3 nucleotides: TGTGCCAGCTCACCACTGGGCGGCCCGGGACCACGGGACACTGAAGCTTTCTTT. Its protein is CASSPLGGPGPRDTEAFF.

The V call is TRBV5-1, the J call TRBJ1-2; 7 nucleotides match TRBD1. In germline, CDR1 is SGHRS, CDR2 YFSETQ. After removal of 4 bases from V and 6 bases from J, the junction contained 9 bases not matched to a gene. This CDR3 comprises 14 residues. The DNA for the CDR3 is TGCGCCAGCAGCCCCGGACAGGTTTTCGATGGCTACACCTTC. This gives the protein CASSPGQVFDGYTF.

This clone has only one observation. The sample has other DNA sequences that encode this CDR3 too. V usage is TRBV6-6 and J usage is TRBJ2-7; 9 bases match TRBD1. The CDR3 runs 13 residues. Germline V CDR1 and CDR2: MNHNY, SVGAGI (reference sequence). V dropped 5 bases and J dropped 3; count of bases not matched to a gene: 2. DNA of the CDR3: TGTGCCAGCAGTAGACAGGGGGTCTACGAGCAGTACTTC. Translation: CASSRQGVYEQYF.

A single count supports this clone. This rearrangement joins TRBV7-2 to TRBJ1-6; D is perhaps TRBD1 (5 bases). Germline loops: CDR1 SGHTA, CDR2 FQGNSA. The CDR3 has 16 residues. The V end was cut by 6 bases, the J end by 1 base, with 13 bases between. The CDR3 nucleotides are TGTGCCAGCAGTAGCAGTGGGGGGTCCTATAATTCACCCCTCCACTTT. It codes for CASSSSGGSYNSPLHF.

In regard to this clone: Other DNA sequences in this sample translate to the same CDR3. The CDR3 protein is CAISPDRDTEAFF. CDR3 sequence (DNA): TGTGCCATCAGTCCGGACAGGGACACTGAAGCTTTCTTT. The chain joins TRBV10-3 to TRBJ1-1, with TRBD1 matching over 8 bases. The CDR3 runs to 13 residues. The germline V gene has CDR1 ENHRY and CDR2 SYGVKD. J lost 3 bases, V lost 5 bases, and 2 bases had no gene match.

The chain couples TRBV7-3 to TRBJ2-2; D is unclear. The germline V and J ends were trimmed by 2 bases and 0 bases, with 7 bases remaining between them. Germline lookup yields CDR1 SGHTA and CDR2 FQGTGA. The length of the CDR3 is 15 residues. CDR3 sequence: CASSLGRANTGELFF. The CDR3 bases are TGTGCCAGCAGCTTAGGTCGAGCGAACACCGGGGAGCTGTTTTTT.

This chain joins TRBV7-3 and TRBJ2-1; D unclear. V lost 3 bases to trimming and J lost 6 bases, with 9 bases between them. Germline V lookup: CDR1 SGHTA, CDR2 FQGTGA. CDR3 length equals 13 residues. This CDR3 reads CASSFSRSNEQFF. CDR3 nucleotide sequence: TGTGCCAGCAGCTTCTCCCGGAGCAATGAGCAGTTCTTC.

About this clone: Other DNA sequences from this sample encode an identical CDR3 as well. V gene TRBV5-1 combines with J gene TRBJ2-5; D unclear. This CDR3 spans 12 amino acids. Trimming left V 4 bases short and J 2 bases short, with 6 bases between. Germline-derived CDR1 and CDR2 are SGHRS and YFSETQ. CDR3 protein: CASSPNQETQYF. The CDR3, as DNA: TGCGCCAGCAGCCCGAATCAAGAGACCCAGTACTTC.

J is TRBJ2-1 and V is TRBV7-3; D uncertain. The V end lost 1 base, the J end lost 7 bases, and 8 bases lay between the germline ends. The germline V gene has CDR1 SGHTA and CDR2 FQGTGA. The CDR3 sequence is 13 residues long. As DNA, the CDR3 is TGTGCCAGCAGCTTAAACGTGGGGAATGAGCAGTTCTTC. Translating it yields CASSLNVGNEQFF.

The gene calls are TRBV27 and TRBJ2-1; 11 positions agree with TRBD2. This CDR3 has 16 amino acids. Germline-derived CDR1 and CDR2 are MNHEY and SMNVEV (reference sequence). After removal of 7 bases from V and 4 bases from J, the junction contained 9 bases not matched to a gene. The chain's CDR3 is CASKGRGTSGYNEQFF. As DNA, the CDR3 is TGTGCCAGCAAAGGCCGGGGGACTAGCGGATACAATGAGCAGTTCTTC.

This chain joins TRBV9 and TRBJ2-3, with 7 nucleotides matching TRBD1. Germline CDR1 and CDR2: SGDLS and YYNGEE. After removal of 3 bases from V and 2 bases from J, the junction contained 6 bases not matched to a gene. CDR3 size: 15 residues. This CDR3 reads CASSARTGDTDTQYF. Here the CDR3 DNA reads TGTGCCAGCAGCGCAAGGACAGGAGACACAGATACGCAGTATTTT.

The genes are TRBV27 and TRBJ2-5, with TRBD1 matching 7 bases. The CDR3 runs to 18 residues. The ends lost 1 base at V and 5 bases at J; junction bases unmatched: 16. Germline V gene sequence: CDR1 MNHEY, CDR2 SMNVEV (reference sequence). The CDR3 nucleotides read TGTGCCAGCAGTTTATTCGGGGACAGACATACCTCCGGGGAGACCCAGTACTTC. Translation gives CASSLFGDRHTSGETQYF.

Concerning this clone itself: Other DNA sequences in this sample translate to the same CDR3. The gene calls are TRBV20-1 and TRBJ1-2; D remains unclear. CDR3 size: 10 residues. Trimming removed 6 bases at V and 0 bases at J, with 2 bases between. From germline, CDR1 is DFQATT and CDR2 SNEGSKA (reference sequence). CDR3 in DNA: TGCAGTGCAGCTAACTATGGCTACACCTTC. Protein product: CSAANYGYTF.

This chain links TRBV15 with TRBJ1-5, with 9 bases that match TRBD1. Germline trimming cut 3 bases from V and 7 bases from J; bases unmatched to any gene: 10. This CDR3 contains 16 residues. Germline V CDR1 and CDR2: LNHNV, YYDKDF (reference sequence). CDR3 residues: CATSSLGQGKIQPQHF. CDR3 nucleotide sequence: TGTGCCACCAGCAGTCTGGGACAGGGAAAAATCCAGCCCCAGCATTTT.